The T cell receptor beta chain described here comes from a study of T-cell reconstitution after alpha-beta-depleted transplantation in children. Study observations and caveats: Expanded graft clones, several hundred of them, were reportedly the source of alpha-beta T cells about two months after transplant. T-cell numbers and diversity one year post-transplant derived largely from freshly generated T cells.

Germline CDR1 is LNHDA and CDR2 is SQIVND (reference sequence). CDR3 length equals 13 residues. V was clipped by 7 bases and J by 0 bases; unmatched bases: 3. About this clonotype: Its antigen is unidentified.

Preparation of the TCRbeta library involved a method that used unique molecular identifiers. TCRdb ran MiXCR on the PCR reads and lists one entry per CDR3 protein. Of around 800,000 distinct CDR3 sequences detected, 15% to 20% appear once; the ten largest clones hold approximately 4.5%. The TCR sequence derives from a male patient younger than 18 who had a stem cell transplant for acute lymphoblastic leukemia, so the T cells may come from the graft donor. The V call is TRBV19, the J call TRBJ2-7; 7 positions match TRBD1. The source material was PBMCs, mostly from graft donor cells, sampled 360 days after TCRalphabeta/CD19-depleted stem cell transplant. The CDR3 coding sequence is TGTGCCAGTAAGGGGGCAGGCTCCTACGAGCAGTACTTC. This gives the protein CASKGAGSYEQYF.